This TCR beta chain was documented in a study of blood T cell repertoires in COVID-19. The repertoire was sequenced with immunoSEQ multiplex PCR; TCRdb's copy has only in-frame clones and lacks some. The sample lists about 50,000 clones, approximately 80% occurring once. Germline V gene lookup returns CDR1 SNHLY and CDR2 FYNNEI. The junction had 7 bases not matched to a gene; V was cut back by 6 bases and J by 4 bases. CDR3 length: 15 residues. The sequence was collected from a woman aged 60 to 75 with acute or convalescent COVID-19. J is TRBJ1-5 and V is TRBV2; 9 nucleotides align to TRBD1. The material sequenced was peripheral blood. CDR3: CASRDGTGQNQPQHF. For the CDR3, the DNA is TGTGCCAGCAGAGACGGGACAGGGCAGAATCAGCCCCAGCATTTT.